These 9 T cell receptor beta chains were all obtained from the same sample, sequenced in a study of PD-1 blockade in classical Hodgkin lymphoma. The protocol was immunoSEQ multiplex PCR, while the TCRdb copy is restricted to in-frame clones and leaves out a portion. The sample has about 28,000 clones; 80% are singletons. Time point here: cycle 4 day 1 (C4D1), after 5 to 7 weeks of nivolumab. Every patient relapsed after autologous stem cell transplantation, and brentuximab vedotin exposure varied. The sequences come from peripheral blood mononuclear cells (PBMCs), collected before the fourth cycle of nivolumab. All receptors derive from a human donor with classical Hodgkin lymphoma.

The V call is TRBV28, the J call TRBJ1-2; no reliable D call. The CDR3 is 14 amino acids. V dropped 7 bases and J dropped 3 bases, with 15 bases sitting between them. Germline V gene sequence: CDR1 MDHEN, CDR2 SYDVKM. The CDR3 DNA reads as TGTGCCAGCACCCCGGCAGGTAGATACTATGGCTACACCTTC. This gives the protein CASTPAGRYYGYTF.

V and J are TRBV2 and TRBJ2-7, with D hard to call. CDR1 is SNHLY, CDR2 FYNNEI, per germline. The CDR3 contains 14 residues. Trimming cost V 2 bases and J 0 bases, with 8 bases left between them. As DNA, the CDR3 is TGTGCCAGCAGTGAAAGGGTTTTCTCCTACGAGCAGTACTTC. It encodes CASSERVFSYEQYF.

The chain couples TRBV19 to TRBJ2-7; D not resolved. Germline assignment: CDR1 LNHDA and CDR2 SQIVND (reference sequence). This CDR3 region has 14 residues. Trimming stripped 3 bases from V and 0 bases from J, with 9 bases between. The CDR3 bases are TGTGCCAGTAGTATCTCCTTAAGCTCCTACGAGCAGTACTTC. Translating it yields CASSISLSSYEQYF.

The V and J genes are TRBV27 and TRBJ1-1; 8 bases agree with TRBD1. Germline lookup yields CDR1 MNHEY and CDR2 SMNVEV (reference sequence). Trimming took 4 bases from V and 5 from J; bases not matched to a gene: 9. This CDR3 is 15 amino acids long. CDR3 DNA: TGTGCCAGCAGTTCCCTGGACAGGGCAAGGACTGAAGCTTTCTTT. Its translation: CASSSLDRARTEAFF.

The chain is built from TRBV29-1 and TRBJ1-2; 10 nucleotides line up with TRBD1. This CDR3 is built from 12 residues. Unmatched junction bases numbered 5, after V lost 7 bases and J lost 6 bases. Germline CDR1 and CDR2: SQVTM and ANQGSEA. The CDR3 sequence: CSGGTGEDGYTF. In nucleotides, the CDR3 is TGCAGCGGGGGGACAGGGGAAGATGGCTACACCTTC.

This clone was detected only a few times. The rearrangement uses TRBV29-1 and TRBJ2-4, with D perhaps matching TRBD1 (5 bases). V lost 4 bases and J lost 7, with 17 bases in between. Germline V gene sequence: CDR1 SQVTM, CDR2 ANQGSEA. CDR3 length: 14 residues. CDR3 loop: CSVVTGVGTNIQYF. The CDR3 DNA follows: TGCAGCGTTGTTACAGGTGTTGGAACCAACATTCAGTACTTC.

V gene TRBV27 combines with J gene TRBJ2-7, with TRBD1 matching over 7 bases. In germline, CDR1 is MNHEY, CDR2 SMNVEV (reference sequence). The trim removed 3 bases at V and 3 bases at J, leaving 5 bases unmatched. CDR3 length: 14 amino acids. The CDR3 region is CASSFTGELYEQYF. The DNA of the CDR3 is TGTGCCAGCAGTTTCACAGGGGAACTCTACGAGCAGTACTTC.

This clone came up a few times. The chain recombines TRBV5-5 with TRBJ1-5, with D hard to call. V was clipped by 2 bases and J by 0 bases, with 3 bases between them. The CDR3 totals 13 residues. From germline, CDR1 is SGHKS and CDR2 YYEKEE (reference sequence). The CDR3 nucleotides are TGTGCCAGCAGCTTAAATAGCAATCAGCCCCAGCATTTT. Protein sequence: CASSLNSNQPQHF.

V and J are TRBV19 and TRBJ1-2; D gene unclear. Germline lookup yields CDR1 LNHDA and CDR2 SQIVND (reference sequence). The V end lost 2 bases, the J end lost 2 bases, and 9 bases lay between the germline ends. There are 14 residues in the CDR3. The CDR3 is CASSIRARNYGYTF. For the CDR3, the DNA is TGTGCCAGTAGTATAAGGGCCAGGAACTATGGCTACACCTTC.